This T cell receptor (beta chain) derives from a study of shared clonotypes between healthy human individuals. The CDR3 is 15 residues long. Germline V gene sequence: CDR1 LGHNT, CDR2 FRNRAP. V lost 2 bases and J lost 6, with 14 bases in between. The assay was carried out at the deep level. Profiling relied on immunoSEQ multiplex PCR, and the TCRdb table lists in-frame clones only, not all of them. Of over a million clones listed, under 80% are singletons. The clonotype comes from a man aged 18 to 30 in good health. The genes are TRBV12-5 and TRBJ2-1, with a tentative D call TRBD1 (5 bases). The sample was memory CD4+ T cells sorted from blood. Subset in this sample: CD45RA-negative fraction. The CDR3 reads CASGLSGSPSNEQFF. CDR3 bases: TGTGCTAGTGGTTTGTCAGGGTCCCCTTCCAATGAGCAGTTCTTC.